Described below is a single T cell receptor (beta chain) sequence and its context. The libraries were made with immunoSEQ v3. Sequencing depth was about 2 million read pairs for survey level, roughly 4.5-6 million for deep. Assay used: immunoSEQ multiplex PCR; TCRdb lists only in-frame clones, some missing. The table records about 60,000 clones, 87% of them present only once. The CDR3 has 17 amino acids. Trimming at V came to 7 bases and at J to 4 bases, leaving 15 bases not matched to a gene. Germline-derived CDR1 and CDR2 are SGHRS and YFSETQ. The source of the sample is a study of TIL therapy for anti-PD-1-resistant metastatic lung cancer. Whole-study context: Median tumor PD-L1 proportion score was approximately 5.7%. Most patients had lung adenocarcinoma.

Specified time point: pre-treatment sample, taken before nivolumab and TIL therapy. Enrollment ran from October 2017 to January 2020. This sequence was found in a person between 30 and 80 years old with non-small cell lung cancer. Material: blood, obtained at baseline. The genes are TRBV5-1 and TRBJ1-3; 9 bases agree with TRBD1. This chain's CDR3 is CASSKSAQGAYGNTIYF. For the CDR3, the DNA is TGCGCCAGCTCGAAAAGCGCACAGGGGGCATACGGAAACACCATATATTTT.